This TCR beta chain was sequenced for a study of cytomegalovirus exposure and HLA in healthy donors (dated by TCRdb to 2016 to 2017). Broadly, across the study: In an earlier analysis of under 750 of the donors, 250 to 350 Gb of sequence data and approximately 100 million unique TCR beta sequences from 150 million to 200 million T cells were reported. Roughly 300 gigabases of sequencing data and 70 million to 100 million unique TCR sequences made up an early release that covered under 750 HLA-typed donors. Among the roughly 400 genotyped donors, about 83% belonged to the genetic ancestry cluster associated with self-reported Caucasian donors. The aim of the study was to test whether cataloging public T cell receptors could identify signatures of past pathogen exposure. The study used immunosequencing to profile the T cell repertoires of 670 or so subjects and linked those repertoires to cytomegalovirus serostatus. Besides the first cohort of roughly 700 subjects, a separate validation cohort made up of roughly 130 different subjects was used. High-throughput TCR immunosequencing, statistical association of individual TCRs with disease status, and machine learning were combined to predict cytomegalovirus infection status. To study patterns of TCR occurrence, a later analysis re-analyzed previously published TCR beta repertoires from several hundred donors and added high-resolution HLA genotyping. Rather than drawing on any new phenotypic data, the later analysis identified candidate immune exposures from TCR beta sequences and the way those sequences occurred across donors. To decide whether each TCR beta V gene segment behaved as functional or pseudogenic, an earlier analysis of some 540 of the donors relied on high-throughput TCR beta sequencing. Donor age, sex, ethnicity and CMV serostatus were collected together with the repertoire data. A later genetic analysis took genome-wide SNP genotypes for about 65% of the 666 donors and used that subset as a discovery cohort. Every repertoire in the discovery cohort had been generated on one and the same sequencing platform. Both class I and class II loci were covered by HLA typing, at four-digit resolution. The number of donors typed differed by locus, with about 620-630 for A, B, C, DRB1 and DQB1, around 500 for DQA1, 606 for DPA1, and about 450 for DPB1. About five DR-DQ haplotypes were treated as single units for association and clustering because of strong linkage in the cohort. On average, about 200,000 unique TCR beta nucleotide sequences were sequenced per donor among a few hundred genotyped donors of the cohort, with around 19% of those sequences being non-productive. General conclusions and limits of the study: In vitro tests confirmed that a few of the cytomegalovirus-associated TCR beta chains recognize cytomegalovirus antigens. Most TCR sequences were observed very rarely across donors, whereas some public TCRs were present in many individuals. A later analysis found that TCR association rates varied across HLA loci, with DRB1 alleles showing the most associated TCRs and HLA-C alleles the fewest. Some IMGT-functional V segments, including TRBV6-2 and TRBV6-3, could not be distinguished by the 87-base-pair reads and were therefore excluded. The only immune exposure information available for the cohort was CMV serostatus. According to a later analysis, parvovirus B19, influenza, CMV and Epstein-Barr virus appeared linked to several top co-occurrence clusters. In a later analysis, HLA-associated TCR beta chains showed more clonal expansion and lower generation probabilities than non-associated chains that were equally common. In a later genetic analysis, a missense DCLRE1C variant was associated with V-gene and J-gene trimming of TCR beta chains, and the association was replicated in an independent cohort. It was suggested by the authors that the approach could potentially be generalized to other disease states and immunological phenotypes. The classifier was reported to diagnose cytomegalovirus status with high specificity and sensitivity in both the original and validation cohorts. In a later genetic analysis, fewer N-insertions in productive TCRs were reported among donors in an Asian-associated ancestry cluster than the 666-donor mean. Sequencing depth was assumed to be roughly uniform across donors in the presence/absence analyses, though that assumption may not hold. In a later analysis, around 15,000 TCR beta sequences were associated with specific HLA alleles at a false discovery rate of 0.05. Correlated functional status among segregating V segments might reflect linkage disequilibrium, but an unknown experimental factor could not be ruled out. A cluster of highly shared sequence variants was judged likely to be a technical artifact of the sequencing pipeline. The study gave a list of 150 to 200 TCR beta chains associated with cytomegalovirus. Because counts were too low, seventeen rarely observed V segments, including chromosome 9 orphons, were excluded from the earlier analysis of 587 of the donors. When HLA alleles, especially DR and DQ, strongly co-occurred, attributing TCR associations to individual alleles was difficult. Most CMV-associated TCR beta chains appeared to be HLA-restricted in a later analysis, and the HLA associations seemed to be driven largely by CMV exposure. Because some donors lacked HLA typing at each locus, the association tests relied only on the typed subset. Only TCR beta chains were sequenced in this cohort, and the absence of alpha or paired-chain data limited detectable features. In an earlier analysis of some 550 of the donors, most TCR beta V segments were observed in productive rearrangements about 90% or about 30% of the time, broadly matching IMGT annotations. A further reported finding was that TCR beta sequences accurately predicted the HLA-A and HLA-B alleles for most subjects in the first cohort.

In total, just over 650 healthy bone marrow donors made up the cohort. At the time of sampling, every cohort member was nominally healthy, though immune exposures that went unrecorded were likely present. The donor tested CMV seronegative and was one of the 352 seronegative cohort members. Every donor gave a peripheral blood sample, and the peripheral blood mononuclear cells from that sample were used for TCR beta sequencing. Genomic DNA was extracted from the blood cell samples with the Qiagen DNeasy Blood Extraction Kit. Library preparation employed the immunoSEQ multiplex PCR assay. The multiplex PCR relied on a mix of 60 forward primers for TCR Vbeta segments and 13 reverse primers for TCR Jbeta segments. A multiplex PCR assay on genomic DNA amplified the CDR3 region of rearranged TCR beta genes. Amplified TCR beta libraries were sequenced as 87-base-pair reads on the Illumina HiSeq System. The original pipeline was this. In a later analysis, 70 million to 95 million unique TCR beta chains were counted across the 650 to 750 repertoires, and around 11 million of these chains were shared by at least two donors. Raw reads were error-corrected and collapsed into unique sequences by a nearest-neighbor algorithm in which closely related sequences were merged to remove PCR and sequencing errors. Alignment of CDR3 sequences to IMGT reference sequences was used to assign V, D and J gene segments. Each retained sequence needed at least a six-nucleotide match to both a V gene segment and a J gene segment. Rearrangements were called productive when the CDR3 lacked stop codons and stayed in frame with V and J; all others were non-productive. CDR3 was defined according to IMGT convention as the region running from the second conserved V-encoded cysteine to the conserved J-encoded phenylalanine. Sequences without an unambiguous match to a single V gene segment were excluded from the earlier analysis of several hundred of the donors. An earlier analysis of a few hundred of the donors classified V segments as functional when productive rearrangements were above 56.7% and as segregating when the standard deviation between donors was above 5%. A statistical classification framework was built for diagnosing cytomegalovirus status from the catalog of TCR beta chain sequences. In a later analysis, V and J genes were assigned by comparing TCR nucleotide sequences against IMGT/GENE-DB human TR gene sequences. The TCRdist pipeline was used in a later analysis to assign CDR3 sequences and most-parsimonious VDJ recombination scenarios. In a later analysis, each TCR beta chain was defined by its CDR3 amino acid sequence together with its V-gene family, and reads without a unique V-gene family were excluded. To address suspected cross-contamination and a sequencing artifact, a later analysis removed a few hundred highly shared, low-generation-probability nucleotide sequences. For each public chain, a later analysis derived a clonal expansion index from normalized ranks of inferred template counts within each repertoire. In a later analysis, generation probabilities were computed using a VDJ recombination model fitted to out-of-frame rearrangements, and the results were checked against IGoR. Hypergeometric tests were used in a later analysis to score TCR-TCR, TCR-HLA and TCR-CMV co-occurrence, with a repertoire-size bias correction applied to the TCR pairs. To estimate false discovery rates, a later analysis permuted the HLA or CMV assignments 20 times. In a later analysis, co-occurring TCRs were grouped with DBSCAN, and TCRdist sequence similarity was added when clustering was performed within HLA-allele-positive subsets. Repertoires with fewer than 30,000 or more than 120,000 public chains, plus five repertoires with anomalous nucleotide sharing, were excluded from co-occurrence clustering. TCRdb retrieved this table from immuneACCESS and kept in-frame rearrangements only. Not all clones are present; in checked studies, unresolved V genes account for under half, and no reason is known for the remainder. The V and J calls and clone size were taken over from that table, and D and trimming were inferred from the DNA. The sample table lists about 140,000 clones, 75% to 90% of them with a count of one. The ten largest account for under 5% of the sample.

Comment on this clone: Its antigen is still unknown. One base away there is no much larger clone; base qualities are not given.

Inclusive of the bounding cysteine and phenylalanine, the CDR3 is 17 residues long. This entry keeps only the CDR3 DNA: 51 bases, framed from base 1. Based on the germline V gene, the CDR1 and CDR2 sequences are SGHTA and FQGNSA. V is reduced by 0 bases and J by 2 bases, leaving a spacing of 16 bases between them. Material: PBMCs. The TCR originated in a man aged 40-49 years in good health and CMV-seronegative. The rearranged segments are TRBV7-2 and TRBJ2-5; TRBD2 is possibly the D segment (7 matching bases). The DNA sequence follows: TGTGCCAGCAGCTTAGCCGGCCCACAGGGACTACAAGAGACCCAGTACTTC. Its protein product is CASSLAGPQGLQETQYF.